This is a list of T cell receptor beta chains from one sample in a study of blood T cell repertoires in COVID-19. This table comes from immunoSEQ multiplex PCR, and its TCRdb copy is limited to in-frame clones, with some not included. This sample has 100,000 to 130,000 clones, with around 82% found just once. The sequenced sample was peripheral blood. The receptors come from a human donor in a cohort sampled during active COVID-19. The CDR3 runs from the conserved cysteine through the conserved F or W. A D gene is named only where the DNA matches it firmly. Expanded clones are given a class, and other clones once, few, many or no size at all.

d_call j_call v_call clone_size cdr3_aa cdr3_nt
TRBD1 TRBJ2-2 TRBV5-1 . CASRAGTGTLGELFF TGCGCCAGCAGGGCCGGGACAGGGACTCTCGGGGAGCTGTTTTTT
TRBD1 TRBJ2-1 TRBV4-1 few CASSRGGQGLDEQFF TGCGCCAGCAGCCGTGGAGGACAGGGGTTGGATGAGCAGTTCTTC
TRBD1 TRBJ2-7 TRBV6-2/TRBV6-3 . CASSSETGVYEQYF TGTGCCAGCAGTTCCGAGACAGGGGTGTACGAGCAGTACTTC
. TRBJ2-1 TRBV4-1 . CASSPPPGEQFF TGCGCCAGCAGCCCTCCACCAGGTGAGCAGTTCTTC
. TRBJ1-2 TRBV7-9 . CASSREGNYGYTF TGTGCCAGCAGTCGTGAGGGTAACTATGGCTACACCTTC
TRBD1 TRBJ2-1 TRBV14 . CASSLDRGPPVRSEQFF TGTGCCAGCAGCCTGGACAGGGGGCCTCCTGTTAGGAGTGAGCAGTTCTTC
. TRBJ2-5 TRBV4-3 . CASSQGPLSRETQYF TGCGCCAGCAGCCAAGGCCCCCTCTCCAGAGAGACCCAGTACTTC
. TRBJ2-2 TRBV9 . CASTTTATGELFF TGTGCCAGCACCACGACAGCCACCGGGGAGCTGTTTTTT
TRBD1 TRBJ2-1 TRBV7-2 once CASSSGQGSYNEQFF TGTGCCAGCAGCTCGGGACAGGGGAGCTACAATGAGCAGTTCTTC
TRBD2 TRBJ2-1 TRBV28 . CASIGIGTSGSVYNNEQFF TGTGCCAGCATCGGGATAGGGACTAGCGGGAGCGTCTACAACAATGAGCAGTTCTTC
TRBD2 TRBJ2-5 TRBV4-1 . CASSQLAGETQYF TGCGCCAGCAGCCAACTAGCGGGAGAGACCCAGTACTTC
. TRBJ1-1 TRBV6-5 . CASSRGQLNTEAFF TGTGCCAGCAGCCGAGGACAGCTTAACACTGAAGCTTTCTTT
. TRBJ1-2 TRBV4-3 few CASSQLTQGWGGYTF TGCGCCAGCAGCCAACTTACACAGGGTTGGGGCGGCTACACCTTC
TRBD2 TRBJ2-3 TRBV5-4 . CASSLGSGGPGTQYF TGTGCCAGCAGCTTGGGGAGCGGGGGACCCGGTACGCAGTATTTT
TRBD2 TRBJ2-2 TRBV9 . CTSSVAASGAGPGELFF TGTACCAGCAGCGTAGCGGCTAGCGGGGCGGGGCCCGGGGAGCTGTTTTTT
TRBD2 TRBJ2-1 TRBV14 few CASSLREGTYNEQFF TGTGCCAGCAGCCTCCGGGAGGGCACTTACAATGAGCAGTTCTTC
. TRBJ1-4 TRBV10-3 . CAISDNGGLEKLFF TGTGCCATCAGTGATAATGGAGGGCTAGAAAAACTGTTTTTT